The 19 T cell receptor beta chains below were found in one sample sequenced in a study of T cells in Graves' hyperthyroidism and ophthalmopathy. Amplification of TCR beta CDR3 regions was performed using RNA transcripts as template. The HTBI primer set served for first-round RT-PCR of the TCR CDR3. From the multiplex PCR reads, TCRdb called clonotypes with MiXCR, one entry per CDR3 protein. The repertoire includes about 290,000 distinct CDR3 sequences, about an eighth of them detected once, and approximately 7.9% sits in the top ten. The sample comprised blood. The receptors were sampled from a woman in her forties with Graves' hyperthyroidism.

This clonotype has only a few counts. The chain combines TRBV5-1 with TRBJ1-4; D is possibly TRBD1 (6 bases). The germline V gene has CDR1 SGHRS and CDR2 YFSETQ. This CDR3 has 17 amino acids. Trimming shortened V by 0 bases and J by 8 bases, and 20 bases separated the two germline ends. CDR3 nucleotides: TGCGCCAGCAGCTTGGCCGGCGTGGGGGCCGAGAAGGAAAAACTGTTTTTT. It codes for CASSLAGVGAEKEKLFF.

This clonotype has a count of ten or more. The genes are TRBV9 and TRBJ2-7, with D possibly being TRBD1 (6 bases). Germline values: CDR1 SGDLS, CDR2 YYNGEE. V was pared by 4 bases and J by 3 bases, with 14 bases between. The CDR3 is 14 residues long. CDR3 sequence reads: CASSRGDTFYEQYF. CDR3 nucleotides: TGTGCCAGCAGCAGAGGGGACACTTTCTACGAGCAGTACTTC.

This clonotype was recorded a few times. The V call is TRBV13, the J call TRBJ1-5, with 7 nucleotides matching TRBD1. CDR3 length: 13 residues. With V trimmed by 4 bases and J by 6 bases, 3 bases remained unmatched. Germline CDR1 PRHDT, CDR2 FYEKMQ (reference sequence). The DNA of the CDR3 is TGTGCCAGCAGCTCCGACAGGGTTCAGCCCCAGCATTTT. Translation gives CASSSDRVQPQHF. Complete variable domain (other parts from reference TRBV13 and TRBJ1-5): AAGVIQSPRHLIKEKRETATLKCYPIPRHDTVYWYQQGPGQDPQFLISFYEKMQSDKGSIPDRFSAQQFSDYHSELNMSSLELGDSALYFCASSSDRVQPQHFGDGTRLSIL.

The CDR3 DNA sequence: TGCAGCGTTGAAGACTACAGTAACACAGATACGCAGTATTTT. The encoded protein is CSVEDYSNTDTQYF. The chain links TRBV29-1 to TRBJ2-3; D is unclear. CDR1 SQVTM and CDR2 ANQGSEA come from the germline V gene. This CDR3 has 14 residues. Trimming took off 0 bases at V and 2 bases at J, with 9 bases between the two ends.

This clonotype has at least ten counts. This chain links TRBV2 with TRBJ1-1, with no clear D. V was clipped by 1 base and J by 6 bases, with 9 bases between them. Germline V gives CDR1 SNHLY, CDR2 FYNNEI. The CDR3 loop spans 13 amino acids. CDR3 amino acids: CASSEDGEAEAFF. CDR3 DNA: TGTGCCAGCAGTGAAGACGGGGAAGCTGAAGCTTTCTTT. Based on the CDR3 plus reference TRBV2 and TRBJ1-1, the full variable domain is EPEVTQTPSHQVTQMGQEVILRCVPISNHLYFYWYRQILGQKVEFLVSFYNNEISEKSEIFDDQFSVERPDGSNFTLKIRSTKLEDSAMYFCASSEDGEAEAFFGQGTRLTVV.

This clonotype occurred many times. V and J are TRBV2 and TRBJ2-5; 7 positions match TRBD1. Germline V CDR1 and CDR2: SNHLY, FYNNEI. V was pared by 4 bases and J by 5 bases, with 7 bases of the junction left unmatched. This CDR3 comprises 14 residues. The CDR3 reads CASSVEGARETQYF. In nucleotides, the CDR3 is TGTGCCAGCAGTGTAGAGGGGGCGCGGGAGACCCAGTACTTC. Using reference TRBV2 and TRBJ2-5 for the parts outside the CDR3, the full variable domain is EPEVTQTPSHQVTQMGQEVILRCVPISNHLYFYWYRQILGQKVEFLVSFYNNEISEKSEIFDDQFSVERPDGSNFTLKIRSTKLEDSAMYFCASSVEGARETQYFGPGTRLLVL.

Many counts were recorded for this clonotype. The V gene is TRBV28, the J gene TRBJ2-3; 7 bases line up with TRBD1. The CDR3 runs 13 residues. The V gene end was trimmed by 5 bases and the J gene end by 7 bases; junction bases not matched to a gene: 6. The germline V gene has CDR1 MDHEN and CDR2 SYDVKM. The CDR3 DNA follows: TGTGCCAGCAGTCCAGGGGGTTTCAATACGCAGTATTTT. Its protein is CASSPGGFNTQYF. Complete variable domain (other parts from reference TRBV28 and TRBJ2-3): DVKVTQSSRYLVKRTGEKVFLECVQDMDHENMFWYRQDPGLGLRLIYFSYDVKMKEKGDIPEGYSVSREKKERFSLILESASTNQTSMYLCASSPGGFNTQYFGPGTRLTVL.

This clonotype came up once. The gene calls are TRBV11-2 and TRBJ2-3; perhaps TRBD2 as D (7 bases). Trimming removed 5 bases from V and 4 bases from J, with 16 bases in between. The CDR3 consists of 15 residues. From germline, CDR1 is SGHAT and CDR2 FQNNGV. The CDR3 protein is CASSHGGRGADTQYF. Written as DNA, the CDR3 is TGTGCCAGCAGCCACGGGGGGCGGGGAGCAGATACGCAGTATTTT.

The CDR3 DNA reads as TGTGCCAGTAGTTCCCATCCCCTTTTGAGTCAGCCCCAGCATTTT. Its translation is CASSSHPLLSQPQHF. V is TRBV19 and J is TRBJ1-5, with no clear D. CDR3 length equals 15 residues. Trimming took 5 bases from V and 6 from J, leaving 17 bases between them. Per germline, CDR1 LNHDA and CDR2 SQIVND (reference sequence).

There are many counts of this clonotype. CDR3 coding DNA: TGTGCCAGCAGTAGGACACGGGATGAGCAGTTCTTC. Its protein product is CASSRTRDEQFF. The chain is built from TRBV6-1 and TRBJ2-1, with TRBD1 as a possible D gene (5 bases). The V end lost 5 bases, the J end lost 8 bases, and 10 bases lay between the germline ends. The CDR3 is made up of 12 amino acids. CDR1 and CDR2 from the germline V gene are MNHNS and SASEGT.

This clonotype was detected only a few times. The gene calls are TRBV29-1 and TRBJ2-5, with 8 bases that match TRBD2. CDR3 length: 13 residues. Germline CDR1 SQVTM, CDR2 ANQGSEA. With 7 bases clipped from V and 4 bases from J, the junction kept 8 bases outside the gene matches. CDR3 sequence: CSASGRVRETQYF. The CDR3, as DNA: TGCAGCGCCTCCGGGAGGGTCCGAGAGACCCAGTACTTC.

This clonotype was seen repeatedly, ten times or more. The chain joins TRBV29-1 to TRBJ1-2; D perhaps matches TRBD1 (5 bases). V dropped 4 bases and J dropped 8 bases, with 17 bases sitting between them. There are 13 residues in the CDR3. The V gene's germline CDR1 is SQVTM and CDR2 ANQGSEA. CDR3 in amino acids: CSVVGTTLGGYTF. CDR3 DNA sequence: TGCAGCGTTGTAGGGACCACCCTTGGAGGCTACACCTTC. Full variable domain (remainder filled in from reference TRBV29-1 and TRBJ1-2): SAVISQKPSRDICQRGTSLTIQCQVDSQVTMMFWYRQQPGQSLTLIATANQGSEATYESGFVIDKFPISRPNLTFSTLTVSNMSPEDSSIYLCSVVGTTLGGYTFGSGTRLTVV.

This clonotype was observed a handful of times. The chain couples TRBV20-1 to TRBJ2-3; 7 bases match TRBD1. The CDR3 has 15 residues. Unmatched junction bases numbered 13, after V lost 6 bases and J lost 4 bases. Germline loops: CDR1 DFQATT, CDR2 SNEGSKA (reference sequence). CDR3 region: CSASLQYRGPDTQYF. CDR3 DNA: TGCAGTGCCAGCCTCCAGTACAGGGGTCCAGATACGCAGTATTTT.

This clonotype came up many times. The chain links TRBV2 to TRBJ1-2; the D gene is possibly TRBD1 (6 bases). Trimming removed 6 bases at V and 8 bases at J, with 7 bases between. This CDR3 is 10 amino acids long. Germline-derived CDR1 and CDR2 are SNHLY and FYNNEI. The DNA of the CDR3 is TGTGCCAGCAGCCAGGGGGGCTACACCTTC. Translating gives CASSQGGYTF.

CDR3: CASSSYRRGGLDTQYF. CDR3 bases: TGTGCCAGCAGTAGCTACCGCAGGGGCGGGTTGGATACGCAGTATTTT. This chain links TRBV6-1 with TRBJ2-3; tentatively, D is TRBD1 (6 bases). Germline V gives CDR1 MNHNS, CDR2 SASEGT. The CDR3 runs to 16 residues. The ends were cut back, 5 bases at V and 6 bases at J, with 21 bases in the middle.

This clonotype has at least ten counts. In nucleotides, the CDR3 is TGCAGCGTTGAAGATCAGGGCGAGCAGTACTTC. Translated: CSVEDQGEQYF. This chain links TRBV29-1 with TRBJ2-7, with D perhaps TRBD1 (5 bases). From germline, CDR1 is SQVTM and CDR2 ANQGSEA. This CDR3 comprises 11 residues. The V and J ends lost 0 bases and 6 bases respectively, with 6 bases between them.

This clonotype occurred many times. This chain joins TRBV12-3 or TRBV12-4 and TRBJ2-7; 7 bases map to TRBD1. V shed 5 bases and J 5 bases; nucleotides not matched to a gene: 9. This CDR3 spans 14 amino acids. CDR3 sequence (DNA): TGTGCCAGCAGTGGACAGGTTGTACGGGACGAGCAGTACTTC. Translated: CASSGQVVRDEQYF.

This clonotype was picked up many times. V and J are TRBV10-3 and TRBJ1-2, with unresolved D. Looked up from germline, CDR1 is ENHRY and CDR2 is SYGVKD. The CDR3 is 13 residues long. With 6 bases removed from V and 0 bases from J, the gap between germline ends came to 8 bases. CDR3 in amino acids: CAIRDGPNYGYTF. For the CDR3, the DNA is TGTGCCATCAGGGACGGGCCTAACTATGGCTACACCTTC.

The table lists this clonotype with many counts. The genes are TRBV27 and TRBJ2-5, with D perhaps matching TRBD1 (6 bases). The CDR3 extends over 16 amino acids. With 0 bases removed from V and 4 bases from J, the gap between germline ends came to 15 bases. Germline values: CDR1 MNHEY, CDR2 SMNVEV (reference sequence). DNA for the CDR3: TGTGCCAGCAGTTTATCGGGGGACATAAGGGGAGAGACCCAGTACTTC. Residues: CASSLSGDIRGETQYF.